Following are 28 T cell receptor beta chains from one sample sequenced in a study of cytomegalovirus exposure and HLA in healthy donors. Use of 60 Vbeta and 13 Jbeta primers characterized the PCR. Assay used: immunoSEQ multiplex PCR; TCRdb lists only in-frame clones, some missing. The sample gives 150,000 to 200,000 clones, 80% to 90% of which show up once; approximately 2.5% is in the top ten. Sequenced input: PBMCs. Source of these receptors: a man under 40 in good health and CMV-seropositive.

The chain is built from TRBV29-1 and TRBJ2-7; tentative D call: TRBD1 (5 bases). This CDR3 has 14 residues. From germline, CDR1 is SQVTM and CDR2 ANQGSEA. V shed 4 bases and J shed 5 bases, with 18 bases lying between them. CDR3 DNA sequence: TGCAGCGTTGTAACAGGTCCTTTAGTGGACGAGCAGTACTTC. Translating gives CSVVTGPLVDEQYF.

CDR3 coding DNA: TGTGCCATTAACAGGGGGCCCGGCTTTGAGACCCAGTACTTC. This gives the protein CAINRGPGFETQYF. The chain couples TRBV10-3 to TRBJ2-5, with 9 bases lining up with TRBD1. V gave up 9 bases and J gave up 5 bases; unmatched junction bases: 10. Germline V CDR1 and CDR2: ENHRY, SYGVKD. The CDR3 has 14 amino acids.

The chain links TRBV4-1 to TRBJ2-7, with D tentatively TRBD1 (5 bases). This CDR3 is built from 13 residues. The V gene's germline CDR1 is MGHRA and CDR2 YSYEKL. Trimming shortened V by 0 bases and J by 5 bases, and 8 bases separated the two germline ends. CDR3 amino acids: CASSQDRVHEQYF. In nucleotides, the CDR3 is TGCGCCAGCAGCCAAGACAGGGTCCACGAGCAGTACTTC.

In regard to this clone: The same CDR3 is also encoded by other DNA sequences in this sample. The chain couples TRBV5-4 to TRBJ2-5; D unclear. The end of the DNA aligns better with TRBJ2-7, so the J call may be wrong. The CDR3 spans 12 residues. Germline V lookup: CDR1 SGHNT, CDR2 YYREEE (reference sequence). CDR3 bases: TGTGCCAGCAGCCTGGACGGGTACGAGCAGTACTTC. As protein: CASSLDGYEQYF.

This clone showed up just once. The rearrangement uses TRBV6-5 and TRBJ2-1; D is unclear. The CDR3 loop spans 13 amino acids. Trimming cost V 0 bases and J 5 bases, with 5 bases left between them. Germline CDR1 and CDR2: MNHEY and SVGAGI. In nucleotides, the CDR3 is TGTGCCAGCAGTTACTCACTCAACAATGAGCAGTTCTTC. As protein: CASSYSLNNEQFF.

This chain uses TRBV18 with TRBJ1-1; weak D call: TRBD1 (5 bases). Germline V gene lookup returns CDR1 KGHSH and CDR2 LQKENI. Trimming took off 3 bases at V and 1 base at J, with 9 bases between the two ends. The CDR3 loop spans 14 amino acids. The CDR3 coding sequence is TGTGCCAGCTCACCTGGACACAGGAACACTGAAGCTTTCTTT. This sequence encodes CASSPGHRNTEAFF. Complete variable domain (other parts from reference TRBV18 and TRBJ1-1): NAGVMQNPRHLVRRRGQEARLRCSPMKGHSHVYWYRQLPEEGLKFMVYLQKENIIDESGMPKERFSAEFPKEGPSILRIQQVVRGDSAAYFCASSPGHRNTEAFFGQGTRLTVV.

V is TRBV7-2 and J is TRBJ2-5; a possible D gene is TRBD2 (6 bases). The V end lost 4 bases, the J end lost 4 bases, and 13 bases lay between the germline ends. Germline V gene lookup returns CDR1 SGHTA and CDR2 FQGNSA. This CDR3 spans 14 amino acids. CDR3 region: CASSYPGRGETQYF. The DNA of the CDR3 is TGTGCCAGCAGCTACCCCGGGAGAGGAGAGACCCAGTACTTC.

This chain joins TRBV6-6 and TRBJ1-1; 8 bases map to TRBD1. Germline trimming cut 8 bases from V and 3 bases from J; bases unmatched to any gene: 8. The CDR3 is made up of 14 amino acids. CDR1 and CDR2 from the germline V gene are MNHNY and SVGAGI (reference sequence). The CDR3 coding sequence is TGTGCCAGCGTACTGGACAGGGTGGACACTGAAGCTTTCTTT. Protein: CASVLDRVDTEAFF.

The V call is TRBV7-9, the J call TRBJ1-5; 8 bases agree with TRBD1. CDR1 and CDR2 from the germline V gene are SEHNR and FQNEAQ (reference sequence). J was trimmed by 7 bases and V by 5 bases; bases with no gene match: 10. CDR3 length: 15 amino acids. The CDR3 spells CASSVTGQGGQPQHF. The CDR3 nucleotides read TGTGCCAGCAGCGTTACAGGACAGGGCGGCCAGCCCCAGCATTTT.

This chain uses TRBV13 with TRBJ2-7; 9 bases are a match to TRBD1. The CDR3 contains 15 residues. Germline V gene data show CDR1 as PRHDT and CDR2 as FYEKMQ (reference sequence). Germline trimming cut 5 bases from V and 2 bases from J; bases unmatched to any gene: 7. The CDR3 here is CASSPAGTGTYEQYF. CDR3 nucleotide sequence: TGTGCCAGCAGCCCAGCCGGGACAGGGACCTACGAGCAGTACTTC.

CDR3 nucleotides: TGTGCCAGCAGCTTAGGAGAAGACAATCAGCCCCAGCATTTT. Protein product: CASSLGEDNQPQHF. V and J are TRBV7-6 and TRBJ1-5, with unresolved D. This CDR3 spans 14 amino acids. The germline gives CDR1 SGHVS, CDR2 FNYEAQ. Trimming pared 1 base from V and 3 bases from J, leaving 7 bases between. The complete variable domain, with remaining parts taken from reference TRBV7-6 and TRBJ1-5, reads GAGVSQSPRYKVTKRGQDVALRCDPISGHVSLYWYRQALGQGPEFLTYFNYEAQQDKSGLPNDRFSAERPEGSISTLTIQRTEQRDSAMYRCASSLGEDNQPQHFGDGTRLSIL.

V and J are TRBV2 and TRBJ2-3, with 13 bases lining up with TRBD2. V lost 5 bases to trimming and J lost 5 bases; unmatched junction nucleotides: 4. The germline V gene has CDR1 SNHLY and CDR2 FYNNEI. The CDR3 runs 15 residues. CDR3 protein: CASSSTSGRGDTQYF. The CDR3 DNA reads TGTGCCAGCAGTTCTACTAGCGGGAGGGGAGATACGCAGTATTTT.

The chain joins TRBV15 to TRBJ1-2, with 9 bases matching TRBD1. The CDR3 length is 16 residues. V lost 3 bases, J lost 3 bases, and 8 bases stayed unmatched. The germline V gene has CDR1 LNHNV and CDR2 YYDKDF (reference sequence). The CDR3 DNA reads as TGTGCCACCAGCAGTGAACAGGGGGCGCGGTACTATGGCTACACCTTC. It yields the protein CATSSEQGARYYGYTF.

There are a few counts of this clone. The chain has TRBV5-4 and TRBJ1-3; 9 bases line up with TRBD1. Germline CDR1 and CDR2: SGHNT and YYREEE (reference sequence). The CDR3 runs 16 residues. The ends lost 3 bases at V and 2 bases at J; junction bases unmatched: 6. The CDR3 sequence is CASSSKGTGTGNTIYF. The DNA for the CDR3 is TGTGCCAGCAGCTCTAAAGGGACAGGGACTGGAAACACCATATATTTT.

The rearrangement joins TRBV5-4 to TRBJ2-2; D perhaps matches TRBD2 (5 bases). CDR1 and CDR2 (germline): SGHNT, YYREEE (reference sequence). Trimming took 0 bases from V and 6 from J, leaving 15 bases between them. CDR3 length equals 16 residues. The CDR3 nucleotides read TGTGCCAGCAGCTTGGCCAGAGGGAGCCGGGCCGGGGAGCTGTTTTTT. Amino acids: CASSLARGSRAGELFF.

Note on this clone: The junction does not match germline at one end; this may be a read error. The V and J genes are TRBV7-9 and TRBJ1-5; possibly TRBD1 for D (6 bases). This CDR3 has 18 amino acids. The germline gives CDR1 SEHNR, CDR2 FQNEAQ (reference sequence). The CDR3: CSSSLEVRGGLSNQPQHF. The CDR3, as DNA: TGTTCCAGCAGCTTAGAAGTCCGGGGGGGGCTCTCTAATCAGCCCCAGCATTTT.

This clone showed up just a few times. The chain employs TRBV6-1 and TRBJ1-1, with 7 bases that match TRBD1. Looked up from germline, CDR1 is MNHNS and CDR2 is SASEGT. The CDR3 runs 13 residues. Trimming at V came to 2 bases and at J to 8 bases, leaving 5 bases not matched to a gene. Here the CDR3 reads CASSEHRDSEAFF. CDR3 sequence (DNA): TGTGCCAGCAGTGAACACCGGGACAGCGAAGCTTTCTTT.

CDR3 coding DNA: TGTGCCAGTGGGACAGGGGCTGGAAACACCATATATTTT. Amino acid sequence: CASGTGAGNTIYF. The chain recombines TRBV7-3 with TRBJ1-3; 10 positions agree with TRBD1. Per germline, CDR1 SGHTA and CDR2 FQGTGA. V dropped 9 bases and J dropped 2; count of bases not matched to a gene: 1. The CDR3 consists of 13 residues.

The CDR3 reads CASSLGQGPHGYTF. The CDR3 nucleotides are TGTGCCAGCAGCTTGGGACAGGGGCCCCATGGCTACACCTTC. V is TRBV7-9 and J is TRBJ1-2; TRBD1 aligns across 10 bases. Trimming cost V 3 bases and J 6 bases; bases outside gene matches: 4. Germline V lookup: CDR1 SEHNR, CDR2 FQNEAQ (reference sequence). The CDR3 covers 14 residues.

The V gene is TRBV27, the J gene TRBJ1-1, with a weak D call TRBD1 (6 bases). The CDR3 is 14 residues long. Looked up from germline, CDR1 is MNHEY and CDR2 is SMNVEV (reference sequence). V gave up 5 bases and J gave up 5 bases, with 15 bases separating them. The DNA of the CDR3 is TGTGCCAGCAGTGGAACAGGGAGTTGGACTGAAGCTTTCTTT. Its translation is CASSGTGSWTEAFF.

CDR3 in DNA: TGCGCCAGCAGCCAAGATCTAGGTGCGGTCTCGAACACCGGGGAGCTGTTTTTT. Its translation: CASSQDLGAVSNTGELFF. This chain links TRBV4-3 with TRBJ2-2; D call uncertain. The V gene's germline CDR1 is LGHNA and CDR2 YSLEER. V was trimmed by 0 bases and J by 0 bases, leaving 14 bases between them. The length of the CDR3 is 18 residues.

This sequence joins TRBV13 and TRBJ2-2; 7 bases line up with TRBD1. The V gene end was trimmed by 11 bases and the J gene end by 0 bases; junction bases not matched to a gene: 9. The CDR3 consists of 15 residues. The V gene's germline CDR1 is PRHDT and CDR2 FYEKMQ (reference sequence). In DNA form, the CDR3 reads TGTGCCGCCCTGGAGGACAGGCCGAACACCGGGGAGCTGTTTTTT. It specifies CAALEDRPNTGELFF.

This chain connects TRBV5-1 to TRBJ2-3, with 7 bases that match TRBD2. Germline V CDR1 and CDR2: SGHRS, YFSETQ. The J segment lost 3 bases and the V segment lost 1 base, leaving 5 bases of the junction unmatched. The CDR3 runs to 15 residues. CDR3 DNA sequence: TGCGCCAGCAGCTTGACCGGGGGGAGAACAGATACGCAGTATTTT. This gives the protein CASSLTGGRTDTQYF.

The chain has TRBV10-3 and TRBJ2-1; 9 bases line up with TRBD2. The CDR3 is made up of 16 amino acids. From germline, CDR1 is ENHRY and CDR2 SYGVKD. Losses at the gene ends were 4 bases for V and 6 bases for J; bases not matched to a gene: 10. CDR3 amino acids: CAISAVQLAGSNEQFF. CDR3 coding DNA: TGTGCCATCAGTGCTGTTCAACTAGCGGGCAGCAATGAGCAGTTCTTC.

In DNA form, the CDR3 reads TGTGCCAACCGAGGACAGGACTATGGCTACACCTTC. Translated, it gives CANRGQDYGYTF. The V and J genes are TRBV2 and TRBJ1-2, with TRBD1 matching 7 bases. The CDR3 covers 12 residues. V lost 10 bases to trimming and J lost 3 bases; unmatched junction nucleotides: 5. Germline CDR1 reads SNHLY; CDR2 reads FYNNEI.

This clone was seen more than once but under ten times. The rearrangement uses TRBV10-3 and TRBJ1-2, with TRBD1 matching over 10 bases. V shed 9 bases and J 4 bases; nucleotides not matched to a gene: 11. Germline CDR1 ENHRY, CDR2 SYGVKD. CDR3 length: 15 residues. The CDR3 here is CAISPGQGISYGYTF. In DNA, the CDR3 is TGTGCCATTTCCCCGGGACAGGGGATCAGCTATGGCTACACCTTC.

The chain employs TRBV9 and TRBJ2-3; 9 bases are a match to TRBD1. CDR3 size: 14 residues. Looked up from germline, CDR1 is SGDLS and CDR2 is YYNGEE. The J segment lost 5 bases and the V segment lost 5 bases, leaving 6 bases of the junction unmatched. CDR3 nucleotides: TGTGCCAGCAGTTCCAGACAGGGGGAAGATACGCAGTATTTT. This gives the protein CASSSRQGEDTQYF.

About this clone itself: Other DNA sequences in this specimen translate into the identical CDR3. The V and J genes are TRBV18 and TRBJ1-1; D gene unclear. The CDR3 extends over 12 amino acids. Germline CDR1 and CDR2: KGHSH and LQKENI. Trimming removed 2 bases at V and 6 bases at J, with 7 bases between. The CDR3 here is CASSPAGAEAFF. In DNA, the CDR3 is TGTGCCAGCTCACCAGCCGGAGCTGAAGCTTTCTTT.